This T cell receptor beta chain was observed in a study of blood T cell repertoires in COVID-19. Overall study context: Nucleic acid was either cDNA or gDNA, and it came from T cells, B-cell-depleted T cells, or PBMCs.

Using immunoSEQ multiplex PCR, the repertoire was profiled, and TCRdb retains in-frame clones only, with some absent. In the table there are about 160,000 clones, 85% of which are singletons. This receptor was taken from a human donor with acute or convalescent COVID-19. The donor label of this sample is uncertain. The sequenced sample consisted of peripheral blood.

CDR3 loop: CAWSRGGINEKLFF. In DNA, the CDR3 is TGTGCCTGGAGTCGCGGGGGGATTAATGAAAAACTGTTTTTT. J is TRBJ1-4 and V is TRBV30, with D perhaps TRBD1 (5 bases). Germline V gene sequence: CDR1 GTSNPN, CDR2 SVGIG (reference sequence). V lost 2 bases and J lost 4, with 11 bases in between. The CDR3 loop spans 14 amino acids.